This TCR beta chain was found in a study of T cells in Graves' hyperthyroidism and ophthalmopathy. Turning to the study itself: Upon initial diagnosis and before any treatment, peripheral blood was collected.

The sample holds many counts of this clonotype. The target antigen is unknown. Points from the study as a whole: For ophthalmopathy, model prediction preceded onset by a median roughly 5.9 months. Ophthalmopathy cases were set apart from stable hyperthyroidism by a 13 V-J model. Appearing also in blood were most of the thyroid clonotypes expanded above 0.001.

Researchers amplified the TCR beta CDR3 regions from RNA transcripts. HTBI primers were the set used in a first-round RT-PCR of the TCR CDR3. Each CDR3 protein is one row after TCRdb ran MiXCR on the multiplex PCR reads. This table holds nearly 600,000 distinct CDR3 sequences, roughly 14% found once. Material for sequencing was blood. The origin of this receptor is a woman in her 30s with Graves' hyperthyroidism that later progressed to Graves' ophthalmopathy.

The CDR3 region is CASSFLVGTSPHEQYF. CDR3 bases: TGTGCCAGCAGTTTTTTAGTCGGGACTAGCCCCCACGAGCAGTACTTC. The genes are TRBV12-3 or TRBV12-4 and TRBJ2-7; 9 bases match TRBD2. The ends lost 3 bases at V and 5 bases at J; junction bases unmatched: 11. The CDR3 totals 16 residues.